This TCR beta chain came from a study of cytomegalovirus exposure and HLA in healthy donors. The germline V gene has CDR1 SGHVS and CDR2 FNYEAQ. V shed 5 bases, J shed 0 bases, and the junction held 6 bases outside the gene matches. This CDR3 is 15 amino acids long. Only in-frame clones appear in the TCRdb table, and some are missing; sequencing was by immunoSEQ multiplex PCR. Of about 270,000 clones listed, approximately 86% are singletons. Sequenced sample: PBMCs. This TCR was sampled from a woman younger than 35 in good health and CMV-seronegative. The chain links TRBV7-6 to TRBJ1-1; TRBD1 matches at 7 bases. CDR3 sequence: CASSPGQRLNTEAFF. CDR3 DNA sequence: TGTGCCAGCAGCCCGGGACAGAGATTGAACACTGAAGCTTTCTTT.